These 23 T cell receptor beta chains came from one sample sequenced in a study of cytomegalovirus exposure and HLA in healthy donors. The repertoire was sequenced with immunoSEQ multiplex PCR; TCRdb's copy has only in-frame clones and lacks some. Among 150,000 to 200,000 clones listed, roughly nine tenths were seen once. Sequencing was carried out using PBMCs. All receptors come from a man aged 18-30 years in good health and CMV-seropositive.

The CDR3 region is CASRGGGLAANEQFF. The DNA for the CDR3 is TGTGCCAGCAGGGGAGGGGGACTAGCAGCTAATGAGCAGTTCTTC. The chain recombines TRBV27 with TRBJ2-1; 9 bases are shared with TRBD2. There are 15 residues in the CDR3. V lost 6 bases and J lost 7; bases outside the gene matches: 10. CDR1 MNHEY and CDR2 SMNVEV come from the germline V gene (reference sequence).

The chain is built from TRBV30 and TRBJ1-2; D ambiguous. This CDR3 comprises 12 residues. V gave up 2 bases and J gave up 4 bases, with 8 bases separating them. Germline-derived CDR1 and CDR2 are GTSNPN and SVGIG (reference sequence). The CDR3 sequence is CAWSLASYGYTF. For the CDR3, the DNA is TGTGCCTGGAGTCTAGCGAGCTATGGCTACACCTTC.

The chain's CDR3 is CASKARGRTDTQYF. The CDR3 DNA sequence: TGTGCCAGCAAAGCACGCGGTCGGACAGATACGCAGTATTTT. The chain links TRBV27 to TRBJ2-3; D gene ambiguous. V dropped 7 bases and J dropped 3 bases, with 14 bases sitting between them. The germline gives CDR1 MNHEY, CDR2 SMNVEV (reference sequence). There are 14 residues in the CDR3.

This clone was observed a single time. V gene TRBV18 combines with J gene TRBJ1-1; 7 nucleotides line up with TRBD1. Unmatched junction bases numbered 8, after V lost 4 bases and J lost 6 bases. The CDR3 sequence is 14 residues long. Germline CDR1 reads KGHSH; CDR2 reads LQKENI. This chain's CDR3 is CASSRDSGLSEAFF. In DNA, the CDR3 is TGTGCCAGCTCACGGGACAGTGGGTTATCTGAAGCTTTCTTT.

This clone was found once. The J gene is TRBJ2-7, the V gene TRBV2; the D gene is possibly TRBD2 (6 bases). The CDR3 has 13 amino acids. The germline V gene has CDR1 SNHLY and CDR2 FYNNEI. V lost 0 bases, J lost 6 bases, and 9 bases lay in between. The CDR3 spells CASSEAGGTEQYF. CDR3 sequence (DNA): TGTGCCAGCAGTGAAGCCGGAGGGACCGAGCAGTACTTC. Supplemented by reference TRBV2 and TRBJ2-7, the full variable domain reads EPEVTQTPSHQVTQMGQEVILRCVPISNHLYFYWYRQILGQKVEFLVSFYNNEISEKSEIFDDQFSVERPDGSNFTLKIRSTKLEDSAMYFCASSEAGGTEQYFGPGTRLTVT.

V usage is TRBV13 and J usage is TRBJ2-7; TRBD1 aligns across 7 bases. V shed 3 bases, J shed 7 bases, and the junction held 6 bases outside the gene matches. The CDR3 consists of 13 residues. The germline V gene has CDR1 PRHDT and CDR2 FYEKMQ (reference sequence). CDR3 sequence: CASSFTGDGEQYF. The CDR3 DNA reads TGTGCCAGCAGCTTTACAGGGGACGGAGAGCAGTACTTC.

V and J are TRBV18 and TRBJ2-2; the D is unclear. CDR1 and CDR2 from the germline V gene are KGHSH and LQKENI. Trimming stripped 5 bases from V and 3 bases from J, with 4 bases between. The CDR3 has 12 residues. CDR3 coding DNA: TGTGCCAGCTCATTCTACACCGGGGAGCTGTTTTTT. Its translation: CASSFYTGELFF.

CDR3 sequence: CASSPRADEQYF. The CDR3 nucleotides read TGTGCCAGCAGCCCGCGCGCCGACGAGCAGTACTTC. This rearrangement joins TRBV4-2 to TRBJ2-7; D ambiguous. Germline values: CDR1 LGHNA, CDR2 YNFKEQ. V lost 4 bases, J lost 5 bases, and 9 bases lay in between. CDR3 length: 12 residues.

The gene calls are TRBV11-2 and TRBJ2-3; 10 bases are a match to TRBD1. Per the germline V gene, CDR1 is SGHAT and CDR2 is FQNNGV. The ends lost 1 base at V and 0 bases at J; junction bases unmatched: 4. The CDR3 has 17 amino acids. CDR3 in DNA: TGTGCCAGCAGCTTAGGGCCGGACAGGGGGAGCACAGATACGCAGTATTTT. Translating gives CASSLGPDRGSTDTQYF.

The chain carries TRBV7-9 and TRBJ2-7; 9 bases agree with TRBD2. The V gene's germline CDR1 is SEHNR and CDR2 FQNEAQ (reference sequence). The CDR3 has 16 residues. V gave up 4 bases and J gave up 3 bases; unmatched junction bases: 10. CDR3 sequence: CASSSAGGAHLYEQYF. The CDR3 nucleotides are TGTGCCAGCAGCTCGGCGGGGGGGGCGCATCTCTACGAGCAGTACTTC.

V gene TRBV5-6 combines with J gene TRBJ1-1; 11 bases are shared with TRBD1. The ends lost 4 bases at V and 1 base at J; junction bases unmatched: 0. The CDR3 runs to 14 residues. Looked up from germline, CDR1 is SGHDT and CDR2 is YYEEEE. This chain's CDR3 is CASSGTGGNTEAFF. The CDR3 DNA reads TGTGCCAGCAGCGGGACAGGGGGGAACACTGAAGCTTTCTTT.

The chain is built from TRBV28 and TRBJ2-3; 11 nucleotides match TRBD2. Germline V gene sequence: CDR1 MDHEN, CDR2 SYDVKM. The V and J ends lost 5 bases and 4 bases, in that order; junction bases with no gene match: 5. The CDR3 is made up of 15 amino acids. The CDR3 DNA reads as TGTGCCAGCAGTAATCCGGGACTAGCGGCAGATACGCAGTATTTT. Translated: CASSNPGLAADTQYF.

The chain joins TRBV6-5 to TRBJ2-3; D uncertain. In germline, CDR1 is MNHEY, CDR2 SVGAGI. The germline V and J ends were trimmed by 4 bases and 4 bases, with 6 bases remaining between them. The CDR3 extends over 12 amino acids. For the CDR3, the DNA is TGTGCCAGCAGTTCTAATTCAGATACGCAGTATTTT. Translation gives CASSSNSDTQYF.

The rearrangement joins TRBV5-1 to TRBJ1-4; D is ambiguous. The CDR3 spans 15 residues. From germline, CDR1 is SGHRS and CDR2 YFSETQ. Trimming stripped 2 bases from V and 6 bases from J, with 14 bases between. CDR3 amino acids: CASSFDGESHEKLFF. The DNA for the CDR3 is TGCGCCAGCAGCTTCGACGGGGAGTCTCATGAAAAACTGTTTTTT. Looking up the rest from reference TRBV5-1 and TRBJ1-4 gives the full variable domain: KAGVTQTPRYLIKTRGQQVTLSCSPISGHRSVSWYQQTPGQGLQFLFEYFSETQRNKGNFPGRFSGRQFSNSRSEMNVSTLELGDSALYLCASSFDGESHEKLFFGSGTQLSVL.

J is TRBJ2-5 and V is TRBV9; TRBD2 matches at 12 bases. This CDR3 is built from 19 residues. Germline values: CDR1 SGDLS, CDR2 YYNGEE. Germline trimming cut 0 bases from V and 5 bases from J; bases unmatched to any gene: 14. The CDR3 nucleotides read TGTGCCAGCAGCGTAGGGGTACTAGCGGGAGGAGGTGGAGTCGAGACCCAGTACTTC. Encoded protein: CASSVGVLAGGGGVETQYF.

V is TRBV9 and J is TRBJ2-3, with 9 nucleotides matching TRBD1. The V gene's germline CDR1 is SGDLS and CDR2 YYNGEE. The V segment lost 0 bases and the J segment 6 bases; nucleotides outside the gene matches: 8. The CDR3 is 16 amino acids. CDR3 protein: CASSVGSGQGFDTQYF. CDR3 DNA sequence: TGTGCCAGCAGCGTAGGATCAGGACAGGGGTTCGATACGCAGTATTTT. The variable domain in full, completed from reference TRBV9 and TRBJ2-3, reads DSGVTQTPKHLITATGQRVTLRCSPRSGDLSVYWYQQSLDQGLQFLIQYYNGEERAKGNILERFSAQQFPDLHSELNLSSLELGDSALYFCASSVGSGQGFDTQYFGPGTRLTVL.

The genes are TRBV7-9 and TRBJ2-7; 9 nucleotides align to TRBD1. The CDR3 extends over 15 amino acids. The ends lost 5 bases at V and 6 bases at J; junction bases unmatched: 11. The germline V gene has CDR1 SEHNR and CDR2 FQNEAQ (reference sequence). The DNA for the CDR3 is TGTGCCAGCAGCCTTGGGACAGGGATGCTCCGCGAGCAGTACTTC. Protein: CASSLGTGMLREQYF.

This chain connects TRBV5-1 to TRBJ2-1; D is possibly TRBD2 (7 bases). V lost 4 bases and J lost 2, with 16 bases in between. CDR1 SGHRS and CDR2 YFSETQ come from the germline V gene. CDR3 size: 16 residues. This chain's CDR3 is CASSPSGGGPYNEQFF. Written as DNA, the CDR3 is TGCGCCAGCAGCCCTTCTGGCGGGGGCCCCTACAATGAGCAGTTCTTC. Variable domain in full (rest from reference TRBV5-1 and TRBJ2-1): KAGVTQTPRYLIKTRGQQVTLSCSPISGHRSVSWYQQTPGQGLQFLFEYFSETQRNKGNFPGRFSGRQFSNSRSEMNVSTLELGDSALYLCASSPSGGGPYNEQFFGPGTRLTVL.

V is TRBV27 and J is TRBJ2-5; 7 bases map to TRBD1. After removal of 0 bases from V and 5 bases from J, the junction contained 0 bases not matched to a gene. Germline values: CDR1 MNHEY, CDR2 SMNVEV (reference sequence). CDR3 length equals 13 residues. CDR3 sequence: CASSLSQGETQYF. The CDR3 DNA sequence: TGTGCCAGCAGTTTATCACAGGGGGAGACCCAGTACTTC.

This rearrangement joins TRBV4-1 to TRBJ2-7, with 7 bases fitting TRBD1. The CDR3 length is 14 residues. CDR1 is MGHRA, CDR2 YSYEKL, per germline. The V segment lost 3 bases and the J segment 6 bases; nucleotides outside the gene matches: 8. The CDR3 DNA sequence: TGCGCCAGCAGCCATCAAACAGGGGCCAGCGAGCAGTACTTC. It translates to CASSHQTGASEQYF.

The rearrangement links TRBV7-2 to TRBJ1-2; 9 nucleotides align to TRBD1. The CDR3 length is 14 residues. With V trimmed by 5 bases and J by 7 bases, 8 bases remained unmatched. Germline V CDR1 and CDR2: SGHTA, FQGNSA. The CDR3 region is CASSPLQGASGYTF. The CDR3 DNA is TGTGCCAGCAGCCCTCTACAGGGGGCGTCTGGCTACACCTTC.

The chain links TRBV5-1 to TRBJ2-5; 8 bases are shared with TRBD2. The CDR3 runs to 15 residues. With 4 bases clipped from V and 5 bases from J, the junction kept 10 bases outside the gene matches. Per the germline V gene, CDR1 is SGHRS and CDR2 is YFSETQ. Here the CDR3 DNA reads TGCGCCAGCAGCGAGTCGGGGGGGGCGAGGGAGACCCAGTACTTC. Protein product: CASSESGGARETQYF.

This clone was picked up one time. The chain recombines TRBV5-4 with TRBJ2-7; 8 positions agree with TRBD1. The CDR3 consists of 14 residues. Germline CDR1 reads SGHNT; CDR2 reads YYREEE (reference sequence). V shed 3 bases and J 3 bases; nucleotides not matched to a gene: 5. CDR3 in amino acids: CASSSGGAIYEQYF. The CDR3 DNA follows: TGTGCCAGCAGCTCAGGGGGCGCTATCTACGAGCAGTACTTC.